This entry concerns a single T cell receptor beta chain. Its antigen is not identified. This sample was included in a study of tumor-infiltrating lymphocytes in primary liver carcinoma. The overall study: Tumors were staged T1-T3 N0M0 and measured roughly 4 to 10 cm across. Every sample contained roughly 3.5 to 7.13 million productive TCRbeta reads, and these numbers were similar from one tissue type to another. Whole-study findings and limits: Top-250-clone fractions were significantly higher in tumors than in blood (p = 0.039).

Trimming took 6 bases from V and 7 from J; bases not matched to a gene: 10. This CDR3 has 15 amino acids. RNA isolated from unsorted whole blood supplied the blood RNA, with germline DNA also extracted. The researchers produced TCR beta cDNA from around 0.5 ug total RNA with a constant-region primer. Libraries of TCR beta came from three nested multiplex PCR rounds with slightly modified ARM-PCR. The opening two PCR rounds, roughly 11 cycles each, paired TRBV1-TRBV30 forward primers with a C-beta reverse primer. TCRdb itself ran the multiplex PCR reads through MiXCR, one entry per CDR3 protein. The data hold approximately 210,000 distinct CDR3 sequences, with roughly 61% observed a single time.

The clonotype was recovered from a woman aged 55-70 years with primary liver carcinoma and hepatitis B virus infection. The sample consisted of peripheral blood. J is TRBJ2-5 and V is TRBV12-3 or TRBV12-4, with 11 bases matching TRBD2. CDR3 coding DNA: TGTGCCAGCAGCCCCCTAACTAGCGGGAGCGGGACCCAGTACTTC. It is translated as CASSPLTSGSGTQYF.